These 15 T cell receptor beta chains were sequenced from one sample in a study of CD8 T cells in Susac syndrome. After extraction with the RNeasy kit, roughly 0.45 to 1 ug of the RNA was reverse transcribed using random hexamers. TCRdb reprocessed the immunoSEQ multiplex PCR reads via MiXCR and lists one record per CDR3 protein. The table has around 140,000 distinct CDR3 sequences, more than 85% seen once. Material for sequencing was CD4+ T cells from PBMCs. The origin of the receptors is a human donor with Susac syndrome.

The genes are TRBV20-1 and TRBJ1-2, with 7 bases identical to TRBD1. CDR1 DFQATT and CDR2 SNEGSKA come from the germline V gene (reference sequence). The CDR3 runs 19 residues. Losses at the gene ends were 0 bases for V and 0 bases for J; bases not matched to a gene: 16. The CDR3 bases are TGCAGTGCTAGAGAACCCTTCGGGACAGTTGACTCAGCTAACTATGGCTACACCTTC. Its protein is CSAREPFGTVDSANYGYTF.

The chain joins TRBV9 to TRBJ2-1, with D perhaps assigned TRBD1 or TRBD2 (5 bases each). There are 13 residues in the CDR3. Germline V CDR1 and CDR2: SGDLS, YYNGEE. Trimming cost V 0 bases and J 10 bases, with 11 bases left between them. The CDR3, as DNA: TGTGCCAGCAGCGTAGCTCCCGGGACGGAGCAGTTCTTC. Translating it yields CASSVAPGTEQFF. Variable domain in full (rest from reference TRBV9 and TRBJ2-1): DSGVTQTPKHLITATGQRVTLRCSPRSGDLSVYWYQQSLDQGLQFLIQYYNGEERAKGNILERFSAQQFPDLHSELNLSSLELGDSALYFCASSVAPGTEQFFGPGTRLTVL.

This chain uses TRBV25-1 with TRBJ2-4; a possible D gene is TRBD2 (6 bases). CDR3 size: 18 residues. V dropped 4 bases and J dropped 0 bases, with 19 bases sitting between them. Germline assignment: CDR1 MGHDK and CDR2 SYGVNS. DNA of the CDR3: TGTGCCAGCAGTGGAGACGGGGGAGGCGGGGTAGCCAAAAACATTCAGTACTTC. Encoded protein: CASSGDGGGGVAKNIQYF. Drawing the rest from reference TRBV25-1 and TRBJ2-4, the complete variable domain is EADIYQTPRYLVIGTGKKITLECSQTMGHDKMYWYQQDPGMELHLIHYSYGVNSTEKGDLSSESTVSRIRTEHFPLTLESARPSHTSQYLCASSGDGGGGVAKNIQYFGAGTRLSVL.

V is TRBV3-1 and J is TRBJ2-7, with D possibly matching TRBD2 (5 bases). The ends were cut back, 2 bases at V and 0 bases at J, with 8 bases in the middle. This CDR3 region has 14 residues. Per germline, CDR1 LGHDT and CDR2 YNNKEL (reference sequence). This CDR3 is CASSQQSGSYEQYF. The CDR3 nucleotides read TGTGCCAGCAGCCAACAAAGCGGCTCCTACGAGCAGTACTTC.

In this sample, this clonotype turned up once. The rearrangement joins TRBV20-1 to TRBJ2-3; D is unclear. V was clipped by 2 bases and J by 0 bases, with 6 bases between them. The CDR3 loop spans 13 amino acids. Germline values: CDR1 DFQATT, CDR2 SNEGSKA (reference sequence). CDR3 region: CSARTISTDTQYF. The CDR3 coding sequence is TGCAGTGCTAGAACGATAAGCACAGATACGCAGTATTTT.

The chain couples TRBV9 to TRBJ2-1; 9 nucleotides line up with TRBD2. J lost 2 bases, V lost 3 bases, and 6 bases had no gene match. CDR3 length: 16 residues. Per the germline V gene, CDR1 is SGDLS and CDR2 is YYNGEE. CDR3 loop: CASSATSGGTYNEQFF. CDR3 nucleotide sequence: TGTGCCAGCAGCGCCACGAGCGGGGGGACCTACAATGAGCAGTTCTTC.

The rearrangement uses TRBV27 and TRBJ2-7; D is unresolved. Trimming cost V 6 bases and J 4 bases, with 16 bases left between them. The CDR3 loop spans 14 amino acids. Germline assignment: CDR1 MNHEY and CDR2 SMNVEV (reference sequence). The CDR3 sequence is CASRLSRVGYEQYF. CDR3 DNA: TGTGCCAGCAGACTCTCCCGGGTTGGATACGAGCAGTACTTC.

This chain links TRBV20-1 with TRBJ2-1; 7 bases agree with TRBD2. Per the germline V gene, CDR1 is DFQATT and CDR2 is SNEGSKA (reference sequence). J was trimmed by 2 bases and V by 1 base; bases with no gene match: 5. The CDR3 sequence is 15 residues long. The CDR3 spells CSARGGGGTYNEQFF. The CDR3 nucleotides are TGCAGTGCTAGAGGAGGCGGGGGAACCTACAATGAGCAGTTCTTC.

This chain joins TRBV4-1 and TRBJ1-2; D is unresolved. There are 14 residues in the CDR3. Trimming took 1 base from V and 2 from J, leaving 8 bases between them. CDR1 MGHRA and CDR2 YSYEKL come from the germline V gene. CDR3 in DNA: TGCGCCAGCAGCCAAGGTTTCGGAAACTATGGCTACACCTTC. Translated, it gives CASSQGFGNYGYTF.

This chain connects TRBV29-1 to TRBJ1-2, with D unclear. V lost 0 bases and J lost 2, with 10 bases in between. This CDR3 comprises 14 residues. In germline, CDR1 is SQVTM, CDR2 ANQGSEA. The CDR3 here is CSVEDRGENYGYTF. Written as DNA, the CDR3 is TGCAGCGTTGAAGATCGCGGGGAAAACTATGGCTACACCTTC.

This clonotype appeared a single time. This chain links TRBV9 with TRBJ1-2, with D perhaps TRBD1 (6 bases). The ends were cut back, 4 bases at V and 0 bases at J, with 19 bases in the middle. The germline V gene has CDR1 SGDLS and CDR2 YYNGEE. The CDR3 covers 17 residues. The CDR3 reads CASSLDSTPLANYGYTF. The CDR3 DNA follows: TGTGCCAGCAGCCTGGACAGCACCCCGTTAGCTAACTATGGCTACACCTTC.

The rearrangement links TRBV30 to TRBJ2-5; no firm D call. The CDR3 extends over 12 amino acids. The germline CDR1 and CDR2 sequences are GTSNPN and SVGIG (reference sequence). Trimming stripped 0 bases from V and 6 bases from J, with 8 bases between. The CDR3 DNA follows: TGTGCCTGGAGTGTCCCTAAGAAGACCCAGTACTTC. Its protein is CAWSVPKKTQYF. The variable domain in full, with the rest retrieved from reference TRBV30 and TRBJ2-5, is SQTIHQWPATLVQPVGSPLSLECTVEGTSNPNLYWYRQAAGRGLQLLFYSVGIGQISSEVPQNLSASRPQDRQFILSSKKLLLSDSGFYLCAWSVPKKTQYFGPGTRLLVL.

The chain joins TRBV4-1 to TRBJ2-5; the match to TRBD2 covers 13 bases. The CDR3 totals 20 residues. Germline V gene lookup returns CDR1 MGHRA and CDR2 YSYEKL. Trimming took 1 base from V and 2 from J; bases not matched to a gene: 13. The CDR3 protein is CASSQGPRLAGGRPQETQYF. The CDR3 coding sequence is TGCGCCAGCAGCCAAGGTCCGAGACTAGCGGGAGGACGGCCGCAAGAGACCCAGTACTTC.

The chain carries TRBV19 and TRBJ2-7; D is undetermined. V was cut by 9 bases and J by 3 bases, with 6 bases left in between. Looked up from germline, CDR1 is LNHDA and CDR2 is SQIVND (reference sequence). The CDR3 contains 10 residues. The CDR3 spells CARDGYEQYF. The CDR3 DNA follows: TGTGCCAGGGACGGCTACGAGCAGTACTTC.

The V call is TRBV12-3 or TRBV12-4, the J call TRBJ2-1, with D tentatively TRBD2 (5 bases). Trimming cost V 1 base and J 9 bases, with 16 bases left between them. This CDR3 has 15 amino acids. This chain's CDR3 is CASSLGGRGIPEQFF. CDR3 coding DNA: TGTGCCAGCAGTTTAGGGGGTCGAGGGATACCTGAGCAGTTCTTC.